The next 24 T cell receptor beta chains were all read from a single sample in a study of tumor-infiltrating lymphocytes in primary liver carcinoma. The researchers obtained blood RNA from unsorted whole blood and also extracted germline DNA. Production of TCR beta cDNA used 400 to 650 ng total RNA together with a constant-region primer. Investigators got TCR beta libraries out of three nested multiplex PCR rounds, done with slightly modified ARM-PCR. Rounds one and two of PCR, each of 10 cycles, were primed with TRBV1-TRBV30 forward primers and a C-beta reverse primer. Using its own MiXCR run on the multiplex PCR reads, TCRdb lists one record per CDR3 protein. The table lists about 350,000 distinct CDR3 sequences, less than 75% of them singletons. Sequencing was carried out using peripheral blood. The receptors here all came from a man aged 40-49 years with primary liver carcinoma and hepatitis B virus infection.

The gene calls are TRBV11-2 and TRBJ2-3, with D possibly being TRBD1 (6 bases). The CDR3 is 18 residues long. Germline values: CDR1 SGHAT, CDR2 FQNNGV. Trimming removed 3 bases from V and 1 base from J, with 20 bases in between. The CDR3 DNA follows: TGTGCCAGCAGCTTCCTAAAAAACAACAGGGTGCGCACAGATACGCAGTATTTT. It encodes CASSFLKNNRVRTDTQYF.

This clonotype has more than one count but fewer than ten. The chain uses TRBV11-1 and TRBJ1-1, with D unresolved. Trimming pared 5 bases from V and 2 bases from J, leaving 9 bases between. The CDR3 is 13 amino acids. The germline V gene has CDR1 SGHAT and CDR2 FQDESV (reference sequence). The DNA for the CDR3 is TGTGCCAGCAGCCACGGGCTAAACACTGAAGCTTTCTTT. Translating it yields CASSHGLNTEAFF.

In this sample, this clonotype turned up many times. The chain is built from TRBV10-3 and TRBJ2-1, with 7 nucleotides matching TRBD1. J was trimmed by 6 bases and V by 8 bases; bases with no gene match: 10. The V gene's germline CDR1 is ENHRY and CDR2 SYGVKD. The CDR3 runs to 14 residues. The CDR3 region is CAIRAAPGGNEQFF. Written as DNA, the CDR3 is TGTGCCATCCGGGCGGCTCCAGGGGGCAATGAGCAGTTCTTC.

This clonotype has ten or more counts. The rearrangement links TRBV4-2 to TRBJ2-1, with 9 bases matching TRBD2. This CDR3 is built from 16 residues. The V and J ends lost 1 base and 9 bases, in that order; junction bases with no gene match: 10. CDR1 and CDR2 from the germline V gene are LGHNA and YNFKEQ. DNA for the CDR3: TGTGCCAGCAGCCAAGCGCGGCGGGAGGGCCTCCTTGAGCAGTTCTTC. It specifies CASSQARREGLLEQFF.

This clonotype came up many times. This chain links TRBV5-4 with TRBJ2-1; 7 nucleotides agree with TRBD2. This CDR3 spans 15 amino acids. Trimming cost V 5 bases and J 3 bases; bases outside gene matches: 8. CDR1 is SGHNT, CDR2 YYREEE, per germline (reference sequence). The CDR3 is CASRKIGGSYNEQFF. The CDR3 coding sequence is TGTGCCAGCAGGAAAATTGGCGGGAGCTACAATGAGCAGTTCTTC.

On this clonotype: Mismatch with germline at one junction end may stem from a read error. This rearrangement joins TRBV11-3 to TRBJ2-1; D remains unclear. This CDR3 has 13 residues. Germline values: CDR1 SGHNT, CDR2 YENEEA. CDR3 nucleotides: TGTGCCAGCAGTGTAGGGCCTGTGAATGAACAGTTCTTC. Translating gives CASSVGPVNEQFF.

This chain links TRBV24-1 with TRBJ2-3; 10 bases agree with TRBD2. Germline CDR1 KGHDR, CDR2 SFDVKD. The ends lost 4 bases at V and 0 bases at J; junction bases unmatched: 3. This CDR3 is built from 16 residues. The CDR3 spells CATSDWTSGSTDTQYF. The CDR3 nucleotides are TGTGCCACCAGTGACTGGACTAGCGGAAGCACAGATACGCAGTATTTT.

Regarding this clonotype: Mismatch with germline at one junction end may stem from a read error. The chain recombines TRBV11-2 with TRBJ2-1, with unresolved D. Looked up from germline, CDR1 is SGHAT and CDR2 is FQNNGV. The CDR3 spans 13 residues. Here the CDR3 DNA reads TGTACCAGCAGCCGCCCCCGACTCAGGGAGCAGTTCTTC. It encodes CTSSRPRLREQFF.

This clonotype was detected many times. CDR3 in amino acids: CSAGGGGGPFTEAFF. As DNA, the CDR3 is TGCAGCGCTGGAGGGGGAGGTGGGCCGTTCACTGAAGCTTTCTTT. The V call is TRBV29-1, the J call TRBJ1-1, with D maybe TRBD1 (6 bases). The CDR3 extends over 15 amino acids. CDR1 SQVTM and CDR2 ANQGSEA come from the germline V gene. The germline V and J ends were trimmed by 7 bases and 4 bases, with 22 bases remaining between them.

This clonotype appeared many times. This rearrangement joins TRBV4-1 to TRBJ2-7; 8 nucleotides match TRBD1. Germline CDR1 reads MGHRA; CDR2 reads YSYEKL. The CDR3 is 18 amino acids. Trimming at V came to 2 bases and at J to 0 bases, leaving 12 bases not matched to a gene. The CDR3 coding sequence is TGCGCCAGCAGCCAACAACCGGAGGGCCAGGGGGCCTCCTACGAGCAGTACTTC. Translation: CASSQQPEGQGASYEQYF.

This chain connects TRBV11-2 to TRBJ2-1, with a possible D match to TRBD2 (5 bases). The CDR3 is made up of 16 amino acids. V lost 2 bases to trimming and J lost 8 bases, with 19 bases between them. Germline values: CDR1 SGHAT, CDR2 FQNNGV. The CDR3 bases are TGTGCCAGCAGCTTAATATGCCAGAGGGTCATTGATGAGCAGTTCTTC. Its protein product is CASSLICQRVIDEQFF.

This clonotype was observed at least ten times. The chain is built from TRBV4-3 and TRBJ1-2, with D tentatively TRBD1 (6 bases). CDR1 and CDR2 from the germline V gene are LGHNA and YSLEER. The CDR3 loop spans 16 amino acids. V was pared by 3 bases and J by 4 bases, with 18 bases between. The DNA of the CDR3 is TGCGCCAGCAGCCAGGGAGTGGCAGGGGTTAGCTATGGCTACACCTTC. Its translation: CASSQGVAGVSYGYTF.

This clonotype was seen a handful of times. The V call is TRBV6-5, the J call TRBJ1-3, with no clear D. CDR1 and CDR2 from the germline V gene are MNHEY and SVGAGI. V was clipped by 0 bases and J by 0 bases, with 12 bases between them. The CDR3 sequence is 17 residues long. Here the CDR3 reads CASSYSAAPSSGNTIYF. The CDR3 coding sequence is TGTGCCAGCAGTTACTCGGCGGCGCCTAGCTCTGGAAACACCATATATTTT.

The sample holds many counts of this clonotype. This chain connects TRBV12-3 or TRBV12-4 to TRBJ2-3; 7 nucleotides align to TRBD2. Trimming cost V 2 bases and J 1 base; bases outside gene matches: 6. CDR3 size: 16 residues. As DNA, the CDR3 is TGTGCCAGCAGTTTAATGTCTAGCGGAGGCACAGATACGCAGTATTTT. Protein: CASSLMSSGGTDTQYF.

This clonotype has only a few counts. V is TRBV7-9 and J is TRBJ1-1, with D unclear. CDR3 length: 12 amino acids. Deletions cut 2 bases from V and 7 bases from J, with 8 bases between. The germline V gene has CDR1 SEHNR and CDR2 FQNEAQ (reference sequence). The CDR3 sequence is CASSLLGFEAFF. CDR3 DNA: TGTGCCAGCAGCTTACTAGGCTTTGAAGCTTTCTTT.

The chain uses TRBV5-4 and TRBJ2-1; the match to TRBD2 covers 10 bases. The CDR3 consists of 18 residues. The germline V gene has CDR1 SGHNT and CDR2 YYREEE (reference sequence). With V trimmed by 3 bases and J by 6 bases, 15 bases remained unmatched. The CDR3 region is CASSSGHSGRAASNEQFF. The CDR3, as DNA: TGTGCCAGCAGCTCCGGCCACAGCGGGAGGGCCGCCTCCAATGAGCAGTTCTTC. The full variable domain, with the rest looked up from reference TRBV5-4 and TRBJ2-1, is ETGVTQSPTHLIKTRGQQVTLRCSSQSGHNTVSWYQQALGQGPQFIFQYYREEENGRGNFPPRFSGLQFPNYSSELNVNALELDDSALYLCASSSGHSGRAASNEQFFGPGTRLTVL.

As for this clonotype: One junction end does not reproduce the germline sequence, and a read error may be involved. Written as DNA, the CDR3 is TGTGCCATCAGCCCGAGTGGACTAGCGGGAAAGGGGAATGAGCAGTTCTTC. Translation: CAISPSGLAGKGNEQFF. The chain combines TRBV5-6 with TRBJ2-1; 12 nucleotides line up with TRBD2. This CDR3 region has 17 residues. Germline loops: CDR1 SGHDT, CDR2 YYEEEE.

This clonotype was observed a few times. A much more abundant neighbour one base away suggests this may be a read error. The V gene is TRBV29-1, the J gene TRBJ2-3; D might be TRBD1 (6 bases). Germline loops: CDR1 SQVTM, CDR2 ANQGSEA. The CDR3 covers 14 residues. CDR3 nucleotide sequence: TGCAGCGTTGACCACAGGGTTAGCATAGATACGCAGTATTTT. Translated: CSVDHRVSIDTQYF.

As for this clonotype: The junction departs from the called germline gene at one end, perhaps through a read error. The genes are TRBV12-3 or TRBV12-4 and TRBJ2-1; D not resolved. CDR3 length: 14 residues. This CDR3 is CASSPLRSCNEQFF. The CDR3 bases are TGTGCCAGCAGCCCCTTACGTTCCTGCAATGAGCAGTTCTTC.

CDR3: CASTHKDRVTEAFF. The CDR3 DNA reads TGTGCCAGCACCCACAAAGACAGAGTCACTGAAGCTTTCTTT. The chain couples TRBV7-9 to TRBJ1-1, with D perhaps TRBD1 (5 bases). Germline CDR1 is SEHNR and CDR2 is FQNEAQ (reference sequence). The CDR3 totals 14 residues. Trimming took off 7 bases at V and 4 bases at J, with 16 bases between the two ends.

Remarks on this clonotype: Compared with germline, one end of the junction differs, possibly owing to a read error. This chain connects TRBV11-2 to TRBJ2-7, with TRBD1 matching over 7 bases. The CDR3 has 14 amino acids. Germline CDR1 reads SGHAT; CDR2 reads FQNNGV. The CDR3 nucleotides read TGTGCCAGCAGCCTCGGGATAGGGGGCTACAAGCAGTACTTC. It specifies CASSLGIGGYKQYF.

With regard to this clonotype: A much more abundant neighbour one base away suggests this may be a read error. J is TRBJ2-7 and V is TRBV6-2 or TRBV6-3; TRBD2 might be the D (6 bases). The CDR3 spans 15 residues. Germline loops: CDR1 MNHEY, CDR2 SVGEGT. V gave up 5 bases and J gave up 0 bases, with 14 bases separating them. The CDR3 nucleotides read TGTGCCAGCAGTACATTCGGGGGAGGCTCCTACGAGCAGTACTTC. Its protein product is CASSTFGGGSYEQYF.

With respect to this clonotype: A much larger clonotype is one base distant, so this may be a read error. This rearrangement joins TRBV6-2 or TRBV6-3 to TRBJ2-6; D remains ambiguous. CDR3 length equals 15 residues. The germline V gene encodes CDR1 MNHEY and CDR2 SVGEGT. V gave up 8 bases and J gave up 1 base, with 12 bases separating them. CDR3 residues: CASSVTASGANVLTF. The CDR3 nucleotides read TGTGCCAGCTCCGTCACAGCGTCTGGGGCCAACGTCCTGACTTTC.

The chain has TRBV12-3 or TRBV12-4 and TRBJ2-1, with 7 bases identical to TRBD1. CDR3 length equals 17 residues. J lost 4 bases, V lost 6 bases, and 15 bases had no gene match. CDR3 residues: CASSWQKQGPYYNEQFF. CDR3 in DNA: TGTGCCAGCAGCTGGCAAAAACAGGGGCCCTATTACAATGAGCAGTTCTTC.